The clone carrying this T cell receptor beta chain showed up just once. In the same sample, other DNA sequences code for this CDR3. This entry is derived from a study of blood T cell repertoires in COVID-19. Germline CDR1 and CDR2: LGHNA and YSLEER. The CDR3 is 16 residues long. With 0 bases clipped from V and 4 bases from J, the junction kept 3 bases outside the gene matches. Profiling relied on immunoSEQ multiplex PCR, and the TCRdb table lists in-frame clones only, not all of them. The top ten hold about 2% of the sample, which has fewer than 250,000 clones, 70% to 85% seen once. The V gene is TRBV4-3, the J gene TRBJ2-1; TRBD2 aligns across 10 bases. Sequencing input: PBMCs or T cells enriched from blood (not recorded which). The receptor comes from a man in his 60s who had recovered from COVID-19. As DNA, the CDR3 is TGCGCCAGCAGCCAAGAAGGTAGCGGGGGGTACAATGAGCAGTTCTTC. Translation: CASSQEGSGGYNEQFF.